This entry concerns a single T cell receptor beta chain. Its matching antigen is unknown. Profiling relied on immunoSEQ multiplex PCR, and the TCRdb table lists in-frame clones only, not all of them. This table holds under 150,000 clones, over 90% found once. This entry is derived from a study of T cell responses to AZD1222 COVID-19 vaccine. Overall study results and limits: Possibly, clonal diversity was underestimated; donors were largely white British and included more females. Unmutated variant regions reportedly attract nearly half of all spike-specific TCRs.

Per germline, CDR1 SNHLY and CDR2 FYNNEI. V was cut by 4 bases and J by 2 bases, with 9 bases left in between. This CDR3 has 13 residues. This clonotype originated in an adult in good health. The specimen was peripheral blood, collected on day 0 of AZD1222 vaccination. The chain employs TRBV2 and TRBJ2-7; no clear D gene. The CDR3 loop reads CASSGATPYEQYF. The CDR3 DNA sequence: TGTGCCAGCAGTGGGGCCACCCCCTACGAGCAGTACTTC. Looking up the rest from reference TRBV2 and TRBJ2-7 gives the full variable domain: EPEVTQTPSHQVTQMGQEVILRCVPISNHLYFYWYRQILGQKVEFLVSFYNNEISEKSEIFDDQFSVERPDGSNFTLKIRSTKLEDSAMYFCASSGATPYEQYFGPGTRLTVT.